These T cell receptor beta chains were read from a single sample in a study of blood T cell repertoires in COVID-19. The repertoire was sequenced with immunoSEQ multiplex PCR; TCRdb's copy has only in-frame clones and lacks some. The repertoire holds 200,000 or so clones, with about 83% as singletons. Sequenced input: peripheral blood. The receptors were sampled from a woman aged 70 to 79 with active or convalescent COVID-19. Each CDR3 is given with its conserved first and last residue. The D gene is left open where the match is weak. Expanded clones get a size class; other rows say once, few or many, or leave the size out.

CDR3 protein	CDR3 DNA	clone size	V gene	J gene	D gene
CASSYRQGNEQFF	TGTGCCAGCAGTTACCGCCAGGGCAATGAGCAGTTCTTC	NA	TRBV6-2/TRBV6-3	TRBJ2-1	NA
CASSRGTNSYNEQFF	TGTGCCAGTAGTAGGGGGACAAACTCCTACAATGAGCAGTTCTTC	once	TRBV19	TRBJ2-1	NA
CASSAGLSNEQFF	TGTGCCAGCAGTGCGGGACTATCCAATGAGCAGTTCTTC	NA	TRBV25-1	TRBJ2-1	TRBD2
CASSLLGWDRLQLIRDTEAFF	TGTGCCAGCAGCCTACTCGGGTGGGACAGGCTCCAACTTATCAGGGACACTGAAGCTTTCTTT	NA	TRBV6-6	TRBJ1-1	TRBD1
CASGTSGMNTGELFF	TGTGCCAGTGGGACTAGCGGGATGAACACCGGGGAGCTGTTTTTT	NA	TRBV19	TRBJ2-2	TRBD2
CASSKQGWENIQYF	TGTGCCAGCAGTAAACAGGGTTGGGAAAACATTCAGTACTTC	NA	TRBV28	TRBJ2-4	NA
CASSPGSNYGYTF	TGTGCCAGCAGTCCCGGGTCTAACTATGGCTACACCTTC	NA	TRBV6-5	TRBJ1-2	NA
CASSIRTAGTSGRASGELFF	TGTGCCAGCAGCATAAGGACCGCCGGGACTAGCGGGAGGGCCTCGGGGGAGCTGTTTTTT	NA	TRBV7-9	TRBJ2-2	TRBD2
CASSPGRGRADRQFF	TGTGCCAGCAGCCCGGGCCGCGGGAGGGCCGATAGGCAGTTCTTC	NA	TRBV3-1/TRBV3-2	TRBJ2-1	TRBD2
CASSPRGGREETQYF	TGTGCCAGCAGCCCAAGGGGTGGGAGGGAAGAGACCCAGTACTTC	NA	TRBV5-4	TRBJ2-5	TRBD2